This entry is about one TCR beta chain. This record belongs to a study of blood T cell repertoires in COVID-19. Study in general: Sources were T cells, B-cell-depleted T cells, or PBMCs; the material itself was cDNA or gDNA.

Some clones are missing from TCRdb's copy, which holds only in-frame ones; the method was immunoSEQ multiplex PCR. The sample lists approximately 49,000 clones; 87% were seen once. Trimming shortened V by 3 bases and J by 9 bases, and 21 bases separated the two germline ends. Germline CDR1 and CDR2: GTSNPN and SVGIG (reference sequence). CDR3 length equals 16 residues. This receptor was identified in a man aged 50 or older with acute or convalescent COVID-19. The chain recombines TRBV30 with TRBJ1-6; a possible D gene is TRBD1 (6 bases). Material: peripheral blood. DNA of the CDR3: TGTGCCTGGAGGGCCGGGCTCAAGGGGGTTTTTTCACCCCTCCACTTT. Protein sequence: CAWRAGLKGVFSPLHF.